Shown below are 6 T cell receptor beta chains from a single sample sequenced in a study of type 1 regulatory T cells. No antigens are known for them. TCRdb re-called the reads with MiXCR, one entry per CDR3 protein. The data show tens of thousands of distinct CDR3 sequences, 62% seen once. The source material was cultured non-Tr1 T cells, either the whole culture or a sorted T cell fraction (not recorded which). The receptors were sampled from a human donor in good health.

A remark on this clonotype: Its ends do not fully match the called genes, so a read error is possible. The CDR3 is CSARVAAENTGELFF. The CDR3 nucleotides are TGCAGTGCTAGGGTGGCAGCGGAAAACACCGGGGAGCTGTTTTTC. This chain links TRBV20-1 with TRBJ2-2; perhaps TRBD2 as D (5 bases). Germline V lookup: CDR1 DFQATT, CDR2 SNEGSKA (reference sequence). The CDR3 spans 15 residues.

The chain has TRBV20-1 and TRBJ1-6, with 9 bases identical to TRBD1. After removal of 2 bases from V and 7 bases from J, the junction contained 3 bases not matched to a gene. The CDR3 extends over 14 amino acids. Germline lookup yields CDR1 DFQATT and CDR2 SNEGSKA (reference sequence). The CDR3 nucleotides are TGCAGTGCTAGAAGGGACAGGGAAAATTCACCCCTCCACTTT. Translation gives CSARRDRENSPLHF.

With respect to this clonotype: The junction differs from germline at one of its ends, possibly a read error. The chain links TRBV18 to TRBJ2-1; perhaps TRBD1 as D (6 bases). This CDR3 has 13 amino acids. CDR1 is KGHSH, CDR2 LQKENI, per germline. CDR3 in amino acids: CASSPRRDNEQLF. CDR3 bases: TGTGCCAGCTCACCTCGACGGGACAATGAGCAGCTCTTC.

The rearrangement links TRBV10-3 to TRBJ2-7, with 11 bases identical to TRBD1. The trim removed 0 bases at V and 3 bases at J, leaving 1 base unmatched. The CDR3 has 15 residues. Germline values: CDR1 ENHRY, CDR2 SYGVKD. The CDR3 DNA sequence: TGTGCCATCAGTGAGTCAGGGACAGGGGGCTACGAGCAGTACTTC. Protein: CAISESGTGGYEQYF.

The chain carries TRBV20-1 and TRBJ1-4, with D unclear. The germline CDR1 and CDR2 sequences are DFQATT and SNEGSKA (reference sequence). This CDR3 has 13 amino acids. Trimming cost V 1 base and J 4 bases, with 7 bases left between them. The CDR3 here is CSARGPNNEKLFF. The CDR3 DNA is TGCAGTGCTAGAGGGCCGAATAATGAAAAACTGTTTTTT.

The V call is TRBV20-1, the J call TRBJ1-1, with 10 bases lining up with TRBD1. Germline CDR1 DFQATT, CDR2 SNEGSKA (reference sequence). The CDR3 sequence is 16 residues long. Trimming cost V 3 bases and J 5 bases; bases outside gene matches: 12. DNA of the CDR3: TGCAGTGCTAGGGCCGGGACAGGGGCGGCGAAGACTGAAGCTTTCTTT. Translating gives CSARAGTGAAKTEAFF.